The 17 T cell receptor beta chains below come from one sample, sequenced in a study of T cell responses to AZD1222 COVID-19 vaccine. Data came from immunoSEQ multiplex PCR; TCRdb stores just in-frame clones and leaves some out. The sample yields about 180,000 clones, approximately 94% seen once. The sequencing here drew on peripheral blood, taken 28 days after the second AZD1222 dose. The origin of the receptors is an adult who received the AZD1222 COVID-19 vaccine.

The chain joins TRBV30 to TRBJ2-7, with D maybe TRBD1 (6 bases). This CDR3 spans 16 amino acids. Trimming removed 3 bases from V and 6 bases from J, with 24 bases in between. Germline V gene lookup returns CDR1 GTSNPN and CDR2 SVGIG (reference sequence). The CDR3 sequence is CAWRRWPQGTGFEQYF. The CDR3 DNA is TGTGCCTGGAGACGATGGCCACAGGGCACTGGTTTCGAGCAGTACTTC.

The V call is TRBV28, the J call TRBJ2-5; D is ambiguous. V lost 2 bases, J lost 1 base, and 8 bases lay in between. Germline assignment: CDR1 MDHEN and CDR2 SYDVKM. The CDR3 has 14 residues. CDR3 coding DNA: TGTGCCAGCAGTTTACGATCAAGCCAAGAGACCCAGTACTTC. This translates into CASSLRSSQETQYF.

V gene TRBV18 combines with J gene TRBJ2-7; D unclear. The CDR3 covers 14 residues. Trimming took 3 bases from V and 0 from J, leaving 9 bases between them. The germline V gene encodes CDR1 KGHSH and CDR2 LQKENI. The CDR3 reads CASSPGGSSYEQYF. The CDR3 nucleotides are TGTGCCAGCTCACCTGGCGGTAGCTCCTACGAGCAGTACTTC.

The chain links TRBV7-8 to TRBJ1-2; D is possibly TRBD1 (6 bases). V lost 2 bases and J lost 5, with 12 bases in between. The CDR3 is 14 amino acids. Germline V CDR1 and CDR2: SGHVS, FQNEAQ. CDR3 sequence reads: CASSLQKRGYGYTF. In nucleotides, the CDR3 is TGTGCCAGCAGCTTACAAAAAAGGGGGTATGGCTACACCTTC.

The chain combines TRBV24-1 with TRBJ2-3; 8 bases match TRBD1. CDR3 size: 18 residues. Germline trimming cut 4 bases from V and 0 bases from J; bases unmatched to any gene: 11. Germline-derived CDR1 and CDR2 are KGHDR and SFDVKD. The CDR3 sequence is CATSDYGTGLLSTDTQYF. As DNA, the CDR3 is TGTGCCACCAGTGACTATGGGACAGGACTCCTAAGCACAGATACGCAGTATTTT.

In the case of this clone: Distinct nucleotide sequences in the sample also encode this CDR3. CDR3 coding DNA: TGTGCCAGCTCACCAGGAGGATCTGGAAACACCATATATTTT. Its translation: CASSPGGSGNTIYF. V and J are TRBV18 and TRBJ1-3; D gene unclear. V was shortened by 2 bases and J by 1 base, with 6 bases between the two germline ends. This CDR3 has 14 residues. Per germline, CDR1 KGHSH and CDR2 LQKENI.

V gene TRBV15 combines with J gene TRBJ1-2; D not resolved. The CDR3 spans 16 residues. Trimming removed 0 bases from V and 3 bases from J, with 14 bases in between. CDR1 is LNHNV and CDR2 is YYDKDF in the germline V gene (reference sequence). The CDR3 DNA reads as TGTGCCACCAGCAGAGAAGGCGCTGGGCGCGACTATGGCTACACCTTC. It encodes CATSREGAGRDYGYTF. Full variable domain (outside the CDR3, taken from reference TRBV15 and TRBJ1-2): DAMVIQNPRYQVTQFGKPVTLSCSQTLNHNVMYWYQQKSSQAPKLLFHYYDKDFNNEADTPDNFQSRRPNTSFCFLDIRSPGLGDTAMYLCATSREGAGRDYGYTFGSGTRLTVV.

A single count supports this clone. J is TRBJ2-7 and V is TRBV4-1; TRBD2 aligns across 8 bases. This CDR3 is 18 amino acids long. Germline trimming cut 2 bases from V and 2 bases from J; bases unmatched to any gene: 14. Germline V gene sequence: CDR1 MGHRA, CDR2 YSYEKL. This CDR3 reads CASSQPTSGGQIPYEQYF. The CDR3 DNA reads TGCGCCAGCAGCCAACCCACATCGGGGGGGCAGATTCCCTACGAGCAGTACTTC.

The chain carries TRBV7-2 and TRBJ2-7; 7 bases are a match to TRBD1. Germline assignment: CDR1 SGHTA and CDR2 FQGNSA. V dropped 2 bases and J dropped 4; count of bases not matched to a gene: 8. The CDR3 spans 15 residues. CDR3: CASSLRRQGVYEQYF. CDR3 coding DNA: TGTGCCAGCAGCTTACGCCGACAGGGAGTGTACGAGCAGTACTTC.

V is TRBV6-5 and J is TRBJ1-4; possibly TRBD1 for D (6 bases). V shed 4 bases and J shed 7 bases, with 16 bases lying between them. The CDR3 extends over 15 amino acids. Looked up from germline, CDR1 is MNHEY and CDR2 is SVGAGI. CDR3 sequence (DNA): TGTGCCAGCAGTTCCGGGGGGGCGTCGGGTGAAAAACTGTTTTTT. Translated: CASSSGGASGEKLFF.

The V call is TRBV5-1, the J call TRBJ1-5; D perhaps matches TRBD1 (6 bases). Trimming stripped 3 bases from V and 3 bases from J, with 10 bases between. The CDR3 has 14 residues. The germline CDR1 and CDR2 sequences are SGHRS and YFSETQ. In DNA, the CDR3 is TGCGCCAGCAGCTCGGGGGCCAACAATCAGCCCCAGCATTTT. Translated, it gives CASSSGANNQPQHF.

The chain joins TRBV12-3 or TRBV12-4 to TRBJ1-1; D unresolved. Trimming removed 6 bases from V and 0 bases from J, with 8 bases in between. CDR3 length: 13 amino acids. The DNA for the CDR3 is TGTGCCAGCAGGGGTGGTATGAACACTGAAGCTTTCTTT. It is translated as CASRGGMNTEAFF.

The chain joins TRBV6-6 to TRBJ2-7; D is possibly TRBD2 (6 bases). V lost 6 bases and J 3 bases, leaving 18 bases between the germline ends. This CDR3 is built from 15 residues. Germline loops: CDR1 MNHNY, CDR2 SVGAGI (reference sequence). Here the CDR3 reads CASRKIGTGGYEQYF. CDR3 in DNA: TGTGCCAGCAGGAAAATCGGGACTGGAGGCTACGAGCAGTACTTC.

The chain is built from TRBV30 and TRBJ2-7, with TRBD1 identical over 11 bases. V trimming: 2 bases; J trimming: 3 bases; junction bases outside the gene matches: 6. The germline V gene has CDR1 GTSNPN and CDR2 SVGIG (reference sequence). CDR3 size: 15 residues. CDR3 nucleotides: TGTGCCTGGAGTTCCACCGGGACAGGGGGCTACGAGCAGTACTTC. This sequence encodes CAWSSTGTGGYEQYF.

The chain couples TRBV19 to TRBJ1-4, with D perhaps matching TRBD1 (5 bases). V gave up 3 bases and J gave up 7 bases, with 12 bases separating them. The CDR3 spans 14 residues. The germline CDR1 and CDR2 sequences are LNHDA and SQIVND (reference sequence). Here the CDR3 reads CASSIRGDGEKLFF. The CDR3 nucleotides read TGTGCCAGTAGTATTAGGGGTGATGGTGAAAAACTGTTTTTT.

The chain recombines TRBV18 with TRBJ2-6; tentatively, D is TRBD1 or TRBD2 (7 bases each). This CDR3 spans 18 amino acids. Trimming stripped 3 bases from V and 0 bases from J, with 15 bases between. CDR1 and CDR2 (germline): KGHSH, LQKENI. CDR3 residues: CASSPRGGILSGANVLTF. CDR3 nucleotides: TGTGCCAGCTCACCCAGGGGGGGTATTCTCTCTGGGGCCAACGTCCTGACTTTC.

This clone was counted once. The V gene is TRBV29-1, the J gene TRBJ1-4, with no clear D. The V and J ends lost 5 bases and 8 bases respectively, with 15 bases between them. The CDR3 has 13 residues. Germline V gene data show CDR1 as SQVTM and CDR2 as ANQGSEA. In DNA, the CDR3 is TGCAGCGTTTACCCTGGTTTAGGGGAAAAACTGTTTTTT. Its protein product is CSVYPGLGEKLFF. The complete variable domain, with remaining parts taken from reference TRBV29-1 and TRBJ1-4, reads SAVISQKPSRDICQRGTSLTIQCQVDSQVTMMFWYRQQPGQSLTLIATANQGSEATYESGFVIDKFPISRPNLTFSTLTVSNMSPEDSSIYLCSVYPGLGEKLFFGSGTQLSVL.